This T cell receptor (beta chain) was profiled in a study of control samples from healthy donors and cancer patients. Here immunoSEQ multiplex PCR was the method, and the copy in TCRdb shows in-frame clones only, minus some. Of 70,000 or so clones in the sample, 85% to 90% were seen once. Trimming pared 3 bases from V and 10 bases from J, leaving 15 bases between. Germline V gene data show CDR1 as LGHDT and CDR2 as YNNKEL (reference sequence). The CDR3 length is 13 residues. The sequencing sample was made of PBMCs. The sequence derives from a man in his sixties with lung cancer. This chain uses TRBV3-1 (or the pseudogene TRBV3-2) with TRBJ1-1, with unresolved D. CDR3 loop: CASSQMLGVGAFF. The DNA for the CDR3 is TGTGCCAGCAGCCAGATGTTAGGAGTTGGAGCTTTCTTT.